This T cell receptor (beta chain) was captured by sequencing in a study of CD8+ T cells in alopecia areata. Study-level findings and limits: Possibly because of HLA-related factors, TCR sharing was less clear across patients than in mice.

The authors extracted RNA and reverse transcribed it into cDNA as the sequencing template. Repertoires were generated with immunoSEQ multiplex PCR, while TCRdb's copy carries only in-frame clones and drops some. The table lists 130,000 to 150,000 clones, less than 65% of them singletons. This clone was seen more than once but under ten times. Its cognate antigen is unknown. The CDR3 loop spans 15 amino acids. Trimming left V 1 base short and J 1 base short, with 13 bases between. In germline, CDR1 is GTSNPN, CDR2 SVGIG (reference sequence). The authors sorted CD4+ and CD8+ T cells from PBMCs. Sequenced input: CD8+ T cells sorted from blood. The clonotype originates from a human donor in good health. The chain joins TRBV30 to TRBJ1-1; weak D call: TRBD1 (6 bases). Written as DNA, the CDR3 is TGTGCCTGGAGTGACCCTACAGGGCCGAACACTGAAGCTTTCTTT. It is translated as CAWSDPTGPNTEAFF.